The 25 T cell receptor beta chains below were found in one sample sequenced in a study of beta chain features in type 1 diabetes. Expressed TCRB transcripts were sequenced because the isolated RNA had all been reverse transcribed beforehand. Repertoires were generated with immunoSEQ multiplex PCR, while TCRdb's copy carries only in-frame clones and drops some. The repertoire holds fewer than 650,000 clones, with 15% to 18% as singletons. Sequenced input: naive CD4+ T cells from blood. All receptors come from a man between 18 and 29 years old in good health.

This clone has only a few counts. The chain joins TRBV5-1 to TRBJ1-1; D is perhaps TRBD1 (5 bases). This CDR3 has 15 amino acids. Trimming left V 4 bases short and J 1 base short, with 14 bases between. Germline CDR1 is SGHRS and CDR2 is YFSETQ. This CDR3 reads CASSPGDLSNTEAFF. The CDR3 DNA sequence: TGCGCCAGCAGCCCTGGGGACCTCTCGAACACTGAAGCTTTCTTT. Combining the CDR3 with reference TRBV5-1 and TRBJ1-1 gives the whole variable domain KAGVTQTPRYLIKTRGQQVTLSCSPISGHRSVSWYQQTPGQGLQFLFEYFSETQRNKGNFPGRFSGRQFSNSRSEMNVSTLELGDSALYLCASSPGDLSNTEAFFGQGTRLTVV.

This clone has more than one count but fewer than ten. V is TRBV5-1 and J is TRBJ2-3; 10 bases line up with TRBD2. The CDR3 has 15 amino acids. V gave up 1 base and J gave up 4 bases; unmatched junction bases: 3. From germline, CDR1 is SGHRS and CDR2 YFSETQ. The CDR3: CASSLFSGGSDTQYF. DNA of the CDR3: TGCGCCAGCAGCTTGTTTAGCGGGGGGTCAGATACGCAGTATTTT. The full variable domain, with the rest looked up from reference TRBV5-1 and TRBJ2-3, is KAGVTQTPRYLIKTRGQQVTLSCSPISGHRSVSWYQQTPGQGLQFLFEYFSETQRNKGNFPGRFSGRQFSNSRSEMNVSTLELGDSALYLCASSLFSGGSDTQYFGPGTRLTVL.

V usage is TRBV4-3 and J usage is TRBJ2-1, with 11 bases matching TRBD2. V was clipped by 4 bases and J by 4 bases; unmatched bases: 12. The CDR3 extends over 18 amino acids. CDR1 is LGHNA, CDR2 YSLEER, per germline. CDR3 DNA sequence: TGCGCCAGCAGCCTTTTCCCTCCCGGGACTAGCGGTTACAATGAGCAGTTCTTC. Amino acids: CASSLFPPGTSGYNEQFF.

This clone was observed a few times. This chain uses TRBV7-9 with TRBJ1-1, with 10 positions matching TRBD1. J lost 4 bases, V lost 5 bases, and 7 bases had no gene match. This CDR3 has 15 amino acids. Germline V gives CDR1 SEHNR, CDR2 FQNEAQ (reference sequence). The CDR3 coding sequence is TGTGCCAGCAGCGTCTTCGGGACAGGGGCCACTGAAGCTTTCTTT. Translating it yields CASSVFGTGATEAFF.

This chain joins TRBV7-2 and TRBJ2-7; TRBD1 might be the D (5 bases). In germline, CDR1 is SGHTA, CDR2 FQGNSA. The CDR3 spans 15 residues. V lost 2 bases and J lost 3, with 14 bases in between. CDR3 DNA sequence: TGTGCCAGCAGCTTATATACGTGGGGCAGCTACGAGCAGTACTTC. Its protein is CASSLYTWGSYEQYF.

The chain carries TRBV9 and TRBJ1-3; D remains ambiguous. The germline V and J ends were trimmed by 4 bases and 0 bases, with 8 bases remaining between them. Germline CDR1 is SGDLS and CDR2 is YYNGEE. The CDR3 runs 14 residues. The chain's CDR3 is CASSPESSGNTIYF. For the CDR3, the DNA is TGTGCCAGCAGCCCCGAAAGCTCTGGAAACACCATATATTTT.

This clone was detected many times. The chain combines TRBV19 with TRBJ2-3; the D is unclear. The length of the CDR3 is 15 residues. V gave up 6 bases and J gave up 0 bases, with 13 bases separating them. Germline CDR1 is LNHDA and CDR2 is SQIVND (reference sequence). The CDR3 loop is CASSSSGHSTDTQYF. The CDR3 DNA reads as TGTGCCAGTAGCTCTTCGGGCCACAGCACAGATACGCAGTATTTT.

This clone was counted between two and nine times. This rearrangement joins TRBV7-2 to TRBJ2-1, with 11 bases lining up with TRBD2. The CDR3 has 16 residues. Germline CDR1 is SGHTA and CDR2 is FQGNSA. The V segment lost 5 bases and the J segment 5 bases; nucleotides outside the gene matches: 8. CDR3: CASSLKLAGANNEQFF. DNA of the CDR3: TGTGCCAGCAGCCTAAAACTAGCGGGAGCAAACAATGAGCAGTTCTTC.

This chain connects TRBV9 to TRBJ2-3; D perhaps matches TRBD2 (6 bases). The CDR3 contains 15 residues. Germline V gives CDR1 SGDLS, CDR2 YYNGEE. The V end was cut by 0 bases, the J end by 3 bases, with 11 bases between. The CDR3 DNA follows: TGTGCCAGCAGCGTAGCCGGGGGTTGGACAGATACGCAGTATTTT. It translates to CASSVAGGWTDTQYF.

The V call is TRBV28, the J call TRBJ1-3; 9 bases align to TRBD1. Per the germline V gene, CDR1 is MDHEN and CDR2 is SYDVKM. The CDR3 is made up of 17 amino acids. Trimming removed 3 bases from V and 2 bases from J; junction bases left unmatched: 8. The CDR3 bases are TGTGCCAGCAGTTTCGTAGGGACAGGGACCCCTGGAAACACCATATATTTT. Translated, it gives CASSFVGTGTPGNTIYF.

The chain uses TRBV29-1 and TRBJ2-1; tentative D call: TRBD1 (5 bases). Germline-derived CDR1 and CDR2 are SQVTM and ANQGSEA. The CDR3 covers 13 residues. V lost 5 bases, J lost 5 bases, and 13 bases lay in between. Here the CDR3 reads CSVYRLLNNEQFF. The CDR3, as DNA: TGCAGCGTTTACAGGTTACTAAACAATGAGCAGTTCTTC.

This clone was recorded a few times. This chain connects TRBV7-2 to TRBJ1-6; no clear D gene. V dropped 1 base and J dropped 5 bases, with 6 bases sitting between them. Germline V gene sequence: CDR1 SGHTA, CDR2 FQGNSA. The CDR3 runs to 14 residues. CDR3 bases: TGTGCCAGCAGCTTAGTCGGGAATAATTCACCCCTCCACTTT. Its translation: CASSLVGNNSPLHF.

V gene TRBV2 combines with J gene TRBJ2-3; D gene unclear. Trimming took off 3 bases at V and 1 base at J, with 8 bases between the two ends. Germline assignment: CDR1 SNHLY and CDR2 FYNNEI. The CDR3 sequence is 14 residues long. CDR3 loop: CASSDTSRTDTQYF. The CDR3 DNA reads TGTGCCAGCAGTGATACCTCGCGCACAGATACGCAGTATTTT.

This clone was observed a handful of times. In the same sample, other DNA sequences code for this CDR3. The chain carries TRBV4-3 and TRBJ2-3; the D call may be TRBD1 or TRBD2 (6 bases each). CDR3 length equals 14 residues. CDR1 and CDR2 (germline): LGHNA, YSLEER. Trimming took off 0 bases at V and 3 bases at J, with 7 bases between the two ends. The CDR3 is CASSQEGGTDTQYF. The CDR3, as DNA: TGCGCCAGCAGCCAAGAAGGGGGGACAGATACGCAGTATTTT.

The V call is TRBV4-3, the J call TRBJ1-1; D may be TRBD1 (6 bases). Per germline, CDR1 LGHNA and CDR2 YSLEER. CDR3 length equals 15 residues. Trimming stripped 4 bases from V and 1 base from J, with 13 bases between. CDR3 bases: TGCGCCAGCAGCCTTGCAGGAGGGGGGAACACTGAAGCTTTCTTT. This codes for CASSLAGGGNTEAFF.

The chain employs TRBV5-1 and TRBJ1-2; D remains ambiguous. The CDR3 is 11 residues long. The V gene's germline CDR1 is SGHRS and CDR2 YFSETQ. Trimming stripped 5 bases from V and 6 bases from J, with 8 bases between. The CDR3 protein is CASRGNDGYTF. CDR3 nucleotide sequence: TGCGCCAGCAGGGGGAACGATGGCTACACCTTC. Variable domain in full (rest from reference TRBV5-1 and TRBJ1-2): KAGVTQTPRYLIKTRGQQVTLSCSPISGHRSVSWYQQTPGQGLQFLFEYFSETQRNKGNFPGRFSGRQFSNSRSEMNVSTLELGDSALYLCASRGNDGYTFGSGTRLTVV.

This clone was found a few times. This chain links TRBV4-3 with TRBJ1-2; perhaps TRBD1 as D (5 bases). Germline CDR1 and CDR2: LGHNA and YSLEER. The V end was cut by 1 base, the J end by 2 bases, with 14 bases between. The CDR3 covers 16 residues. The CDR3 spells CASSQAAGTPNYGYTF. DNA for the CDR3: TGCGCCAGCAGCCAAGCAGCCGGGACTCCCAACTATGGCTACACCTTC.

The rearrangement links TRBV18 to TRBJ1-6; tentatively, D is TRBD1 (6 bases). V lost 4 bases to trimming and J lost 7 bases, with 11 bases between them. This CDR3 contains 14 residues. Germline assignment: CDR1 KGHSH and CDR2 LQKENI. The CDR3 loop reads CASSQGGGNSPLHF. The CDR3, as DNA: TGTGCCAGCTCACAGGGAGGGGGAAATTCACCCCTCCACTTT.

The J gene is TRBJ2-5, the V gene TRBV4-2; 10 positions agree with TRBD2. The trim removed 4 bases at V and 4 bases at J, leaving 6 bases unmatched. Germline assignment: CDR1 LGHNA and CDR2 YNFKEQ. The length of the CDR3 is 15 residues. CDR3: CASSRTSGVSETQYF. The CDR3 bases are TGTGCCAGCAGCCGAACTAGCGGGGTGTCAGAGACCCAGTACTTC.

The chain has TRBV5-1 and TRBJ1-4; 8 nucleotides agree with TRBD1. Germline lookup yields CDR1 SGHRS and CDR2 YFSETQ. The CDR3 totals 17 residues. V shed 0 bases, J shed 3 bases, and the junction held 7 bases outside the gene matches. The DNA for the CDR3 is TGCGCCAGCAGCTTGGACCCAGGGGGCGCTTCTAATGAAAAACTGTTTTTT. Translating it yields CASSLDPGGASNEKLFF.

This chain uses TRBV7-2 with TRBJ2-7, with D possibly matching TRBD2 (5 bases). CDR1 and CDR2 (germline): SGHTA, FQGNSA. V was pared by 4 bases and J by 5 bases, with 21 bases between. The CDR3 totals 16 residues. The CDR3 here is CASSSRRGNGFHEQYF. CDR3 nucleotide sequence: TGTGCCAGCAGCTCTAGACGGGGTAATGGGTTCCACGAGCAGTACTTC.

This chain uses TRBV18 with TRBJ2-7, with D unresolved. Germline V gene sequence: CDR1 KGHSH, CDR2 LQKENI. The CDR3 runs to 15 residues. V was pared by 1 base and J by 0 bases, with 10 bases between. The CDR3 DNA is TGTGCCAGCTCACCACGTAGTCTAAGCTCCTACGAGCAGTACTTC. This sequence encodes CASSPRSLSSYEQYF.

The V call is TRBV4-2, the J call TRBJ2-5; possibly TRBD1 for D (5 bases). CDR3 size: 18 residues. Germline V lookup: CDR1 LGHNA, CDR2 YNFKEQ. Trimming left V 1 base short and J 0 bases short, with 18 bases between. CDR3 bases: TGTGCCAGCAGCCAAGGCCGACAGCCACTCTCGTACCAAGAGACCCAGTACTTC. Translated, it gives CASSQGRQPLSYQETQYF.

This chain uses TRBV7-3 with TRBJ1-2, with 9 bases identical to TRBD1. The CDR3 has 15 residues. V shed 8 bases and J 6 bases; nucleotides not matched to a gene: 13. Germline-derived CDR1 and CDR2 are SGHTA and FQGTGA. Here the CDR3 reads CASGSQGAGKHGYTF. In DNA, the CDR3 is TGTGCCAGCGGGTCACAGGGGGCGGGTAAACATGGCTACACCTTC. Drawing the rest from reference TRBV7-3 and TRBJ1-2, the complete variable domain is GAGVSQTPSNKVTEKGKYVELRCDPISGHTALYWYRQSLGQGPEFLIYFQGTGAADDSGLPNDRFFAVRPEGSVSTLKIQRTERGDSAVYLCASGSQGAGKHGYTFGSGTRLTVV.

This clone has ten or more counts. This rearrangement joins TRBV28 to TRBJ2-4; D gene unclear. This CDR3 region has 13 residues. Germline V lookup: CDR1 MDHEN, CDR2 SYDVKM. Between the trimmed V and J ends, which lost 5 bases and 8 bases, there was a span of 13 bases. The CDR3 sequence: CASSAVPRDIQYF. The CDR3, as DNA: TGTGCCAGCAGTGCCGTTCCTAGGGACATTCAGTACTTC.